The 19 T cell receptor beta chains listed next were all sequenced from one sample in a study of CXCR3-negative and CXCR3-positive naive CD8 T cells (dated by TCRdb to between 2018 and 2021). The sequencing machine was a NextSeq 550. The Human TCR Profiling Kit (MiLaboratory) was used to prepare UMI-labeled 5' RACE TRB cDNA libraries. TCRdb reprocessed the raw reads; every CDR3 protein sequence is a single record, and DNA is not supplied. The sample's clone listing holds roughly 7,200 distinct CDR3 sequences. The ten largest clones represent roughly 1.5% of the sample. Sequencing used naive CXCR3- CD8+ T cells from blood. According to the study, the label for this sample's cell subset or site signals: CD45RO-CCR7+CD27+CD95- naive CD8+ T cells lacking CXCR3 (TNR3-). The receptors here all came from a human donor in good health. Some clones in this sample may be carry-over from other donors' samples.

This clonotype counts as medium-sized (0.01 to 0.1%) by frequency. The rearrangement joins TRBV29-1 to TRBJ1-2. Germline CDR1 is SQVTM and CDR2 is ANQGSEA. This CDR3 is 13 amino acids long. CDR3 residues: CSVEPENNWGYTF.

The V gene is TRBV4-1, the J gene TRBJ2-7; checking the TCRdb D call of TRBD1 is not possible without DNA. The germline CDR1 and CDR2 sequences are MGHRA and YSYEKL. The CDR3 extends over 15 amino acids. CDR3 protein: CASSQVVTASYEQYF.

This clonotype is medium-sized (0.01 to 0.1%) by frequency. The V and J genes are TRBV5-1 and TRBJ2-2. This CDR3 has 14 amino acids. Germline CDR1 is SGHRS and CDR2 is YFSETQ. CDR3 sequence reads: CASSTLWDPGELFF.

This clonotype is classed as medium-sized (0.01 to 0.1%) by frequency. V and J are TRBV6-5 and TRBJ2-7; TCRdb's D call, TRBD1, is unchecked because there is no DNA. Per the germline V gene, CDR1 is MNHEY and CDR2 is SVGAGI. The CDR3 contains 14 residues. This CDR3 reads CASHGQGASYEQYF.

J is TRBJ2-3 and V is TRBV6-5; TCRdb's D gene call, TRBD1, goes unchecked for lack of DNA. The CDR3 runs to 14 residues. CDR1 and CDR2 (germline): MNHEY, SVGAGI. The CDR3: CASSASSGTDTQYF.

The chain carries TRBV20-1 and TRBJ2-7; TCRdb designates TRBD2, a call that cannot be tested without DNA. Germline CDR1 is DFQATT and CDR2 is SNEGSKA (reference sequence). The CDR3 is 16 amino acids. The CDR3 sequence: CSARDPRTSALYEQYF.

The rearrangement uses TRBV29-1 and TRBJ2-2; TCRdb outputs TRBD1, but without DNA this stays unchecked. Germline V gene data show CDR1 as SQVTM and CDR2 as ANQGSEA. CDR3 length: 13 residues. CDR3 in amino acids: CSVEAGPTGELFF.

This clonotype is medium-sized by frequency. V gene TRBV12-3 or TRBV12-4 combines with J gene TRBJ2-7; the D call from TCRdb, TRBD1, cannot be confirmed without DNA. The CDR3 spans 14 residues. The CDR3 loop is CASSPGQGPYEQYF.

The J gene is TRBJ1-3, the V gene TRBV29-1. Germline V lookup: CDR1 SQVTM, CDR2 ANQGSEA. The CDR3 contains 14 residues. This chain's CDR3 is CSVQRGHSGNTIYF.

The chain's CDR3 is CASSQGFLEETDTQYF. The chain has TRBV4-3 and TRBJ2-3; absent DNA, TCRdb's TRBD2 call cannot be checked. The CDR3 contains 16 residues. CDR1 is LGHNA, CDR2 YSLEER, per germline.

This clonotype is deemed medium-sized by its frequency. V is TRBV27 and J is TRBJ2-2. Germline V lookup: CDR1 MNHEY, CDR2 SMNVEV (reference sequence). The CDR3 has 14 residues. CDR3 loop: CASSLTASTGELFF.

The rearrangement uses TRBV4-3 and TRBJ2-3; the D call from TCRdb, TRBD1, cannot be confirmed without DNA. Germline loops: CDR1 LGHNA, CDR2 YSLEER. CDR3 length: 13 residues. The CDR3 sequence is CASSPGIPDTQYF.

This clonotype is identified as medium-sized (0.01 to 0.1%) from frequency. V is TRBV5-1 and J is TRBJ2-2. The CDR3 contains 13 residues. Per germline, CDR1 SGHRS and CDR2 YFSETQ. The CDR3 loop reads CASSFTSTGELFF. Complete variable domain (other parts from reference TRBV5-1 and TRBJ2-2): KAGVTQTPRYLIKTRGQQVTLSCSPISGHRSVSWYQQTPGQGLQFLFEYFSETQRNKGNFPGRFSGRQFSNSRSEMNVSTLELGDSALYLCASSFTSTGELFFGEGSRLTVL.

CDR3: CASSQGGGRVTDTQYF. The chain employs TRBV4-1 and TRBJ2-3; TCRdb names TRBD2, which stays unverified in the absence of DNA. The CDR3 covers 16 residues. CDR1 MGHRA and CDR2 YSYEKL come from the germline V gene.

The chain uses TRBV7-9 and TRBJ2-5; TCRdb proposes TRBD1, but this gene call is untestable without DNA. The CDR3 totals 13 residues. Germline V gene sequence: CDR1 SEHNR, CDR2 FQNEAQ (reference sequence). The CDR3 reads CASSQGQQETQYF.

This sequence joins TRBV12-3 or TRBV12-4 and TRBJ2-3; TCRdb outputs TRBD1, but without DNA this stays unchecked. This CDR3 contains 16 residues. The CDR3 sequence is CASSGTGDTSTDTQYF.

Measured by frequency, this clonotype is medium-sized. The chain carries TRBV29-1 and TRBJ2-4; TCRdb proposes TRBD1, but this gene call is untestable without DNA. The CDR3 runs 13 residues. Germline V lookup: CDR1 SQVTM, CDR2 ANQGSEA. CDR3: CSVDVTGGNIQYF.

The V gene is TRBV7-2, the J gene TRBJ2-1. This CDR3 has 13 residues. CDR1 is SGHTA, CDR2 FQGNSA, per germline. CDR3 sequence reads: CASSWAMAAGQFF. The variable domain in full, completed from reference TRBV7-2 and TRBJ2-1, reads GAGVSQSPSNKVTEKGKDVELRCDPISGHTALYWYRQSLGQGLEFLIYFQGNSAPDKSGLPSDRFSAERTGGSVSTLTIQRTQQEDSAVYLCASSWAMAAGQFFGPGTRLTVL.

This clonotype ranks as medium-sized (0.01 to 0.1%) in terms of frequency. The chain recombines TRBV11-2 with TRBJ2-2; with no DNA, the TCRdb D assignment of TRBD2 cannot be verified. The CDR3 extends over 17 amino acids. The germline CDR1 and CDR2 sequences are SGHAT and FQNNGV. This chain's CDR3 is CASSLGRLAGNTGELFF.